These 22 T cell receptor beta chains share one sample of origin, sequenced in a study of blood T cell repertoires in COVID-19. Using immunoSEQ multiplex PCR, the repertoire was profiled, and TCRdb retains in-frame clones only, with some absent. The table lists about 310,000 clones, approximately 87% of them singletons. The specimen was peripheral blood. These receptors were obtained from a woman in her forties or fifties who had recovered from COVID-19.

The V and J genes are TRBV7-2 and TRBJ2-7; 7 positions agree with TRBD1. V trimming: 4 bases; J trimming: 1 base; junction bases outside the gene matches: 7. From germline, CDR1 is SGHTA and CDR2 FQGNSA. This CDR3 is built from 15 residues. Here the CDR3 reads CASSYYRDSSYEQYF. CDR3 in DNA: TGTGCCAGCAGCTACTACCGGGACAGTTCCTACGAGCAGTACTTC.

CDR3 sequence reads: CASSYFPTSWATEAFF. The CDR3 DNA reads as TGTGCCAGCAGTTACTTCCCGACGTCTTGGGCGACTGAAGCTTTCTTT. The genes are TRBV6-2 or TRBV6-3 and TRBJ1-1; no definite D call. V lost 1 base and J lost 5, with 17 bases in between. This CDR3 has 16 residues. Germline V lookup: CDR1 MNHEY, CDR2 SVGEGT.

This chain joins TRBV6-2 or TRBV6-3 and TRBJ1-2; tentative D call: TRBD1 (6 bases). The CDR3 extends over 13 amino acids. Trimming removed 6 bases from V and 12 bases from J, with 20 bases in between. The germline gives CDR1 MNHEY, CDR2 SVGEGT. The CDR3 nucleotides read TGTGCCAGCAGCCCAAACAGGGCGCCCAACAACACCTTC. This codes for CASSPNRAPNNTF.

This chain joins TRBV2 and TRBJ2-2, with 8 bases that match TRBD1. The length of the CDR3 is 13 residues. V was clipped by 8 bases and J by 10 bases; unmatched bases: 9. In germline, CDR1 is SNHLY, CDR2 FYNNEI. As DNA, the CDR3 is TGTGCCAGCGGATTACAGGGGGTGGTGGAGCTGTTTTTT. Translating gives CASGLQGVVELFF.

V gene TRBV27 combines with J gene TRBJ2-5, with a weak D call TRBD2 (6 bases). V was pared by 6 bases and J by 5 bases, with 19 bases between. This CDR3 contains 15 residues. Germline V gene lookup returns CDR1 MNHEY and CDR2 SMNVEV (reference sequence). CDR3 sequence (DNA): TGTGCCAGCAGGGCCTCCGGGGGACGGGAGGAGACCCAGTACTTC. It codes for CASRASGGREETQYF.

This sequence joins TRBV27 and TRBJ2-2; D is uncertain. Germline CDR1 is MNHEY and CDR2 is SMNVEV (reference sequence). V was trimmed by 6 bases and J by 0 bases, leaving 11 bases between them. This CDR3 has 15 amino acids. CDR3 sequence reads: CASSIKSANTGELFF. CDR3 coding DNA: TGTGCCAGCAGCATCAAAAGCGCGAACACCGGGGAGCTGTTTTTT.

This clone showed up just once. The chain recombines TRBV24-1 with TRBJ2-2; TRBD1 is a possible D gene (6 bases). The CDR3 length is 14 residues. CDR1 is KGHDR and CDR2 is SFDVKD in the germline V gene. V lost 9 bases to trimming and J lost 1 base, with 11 bases between them. Written as DNA, the CDR3 is TGTGCCACCGCAGGGGTAAGGAACACCGGGGAGCTGTTTTTT. It encodes CATAGVRNTGELFF.

V usage is TRBV6-2 or TRBV6-3 and J usage is TRBJ1-1; D gene ambiguous. V shed 6 bases and J shed 5 bases, with 13 bases lying between them. CDR3 length equals 13 residues. The germline V gene has CDR1 MNHEY and CDR2 SVGEGT. The CDR3 is CASSGPPLTEAFF. In DNA form, the CDR3 reads TGTGCCAGCAGCGGGCCTCCTCTGACTGAAGCTTTCTTT.

This chain connects TRBV28 to TRBJ1-2; D not resolved. This CDR3 has 16 amino acids. V was trimmed by 1 base and J by 1 base, leaving 13 bases between them. CDR1 and CDR2 (germline): MDHEN, SYDVKM. CDR3: CASSLFWRIDNYGYTF. CDR3 nucleotides: TGTGCCAGCAGTTTATTCTGGAGAATTGATAACTATGGCTACACCTTC.

This clone was picked up a small number of times. The chain carries TRBV30 and TRBJ2-3, with a weak D call TRBD1 (6 bases). The V gene's germline CDR1 is GTSNPN and CDR2 SVGIG (reference sequence). Trimming shortened V by 5 bases and J by 2 bases, and 17 bases separated the two germline ends. This CDR3 has 15 residues. CDR3 region: CAWSRAGDITDTQYF. CDR3 bases: TGTGCCTGGTCTCGGGCAGGGGATATCACAGATACGCAGTATTTT.

The chain carries TRBV27 and TRBJ2-7; 9 nucleotides agree with TRBD2. This CDR3 contains 15 residues. The junction had 4 bases not matched to a gene; V was cut back by 3 bases and J by 1 base. Per the germline V gene, CDR1 is MNHEY and CDR2 is SMNVEV (reference sequence). The CDR3 here is CASSFLTSGSYEQYF. In nucleotides, the CDR3 is TGTGCCAGCAGTTTTCTGACTAGCGGATCCTACGAGCAGTACTTC.

The chain joins TRBV2 to TRBJ2-7, with D tentatively TRBD1 (6 bases). V lost 7 bases and J 2 bases, leaving 12 bases between the germline ends. The CDR3 totals 13 residues. CDR1 and CDR2 (germline): SNHLY, FYNNEI. DNA for the CDR3: TGTGCCAGCACTATTGAGGGGGCCTACGAGCAGTACTTC. It specifies CASTIEGAYEQYF.

V usage is TRBV10-1 and J usage is TRBJ2-5; TRBD2 agrees at 15 bases. The CDR3 is 19 amino acids. V was clipped by 3 bases and J by 2 bases; unmatched bases: 10. CDR1 is WNHNN, CDR2 SYGVQD, per germline (reference sequence). DNA for the CDR3: TGCGCCAGCAGTGAATCCCGGACTAGCGGGAGGGGGAATCAAGAGACCCAGTACTTC. Translation: CASSESRTSGRGNQETQYF.

The chain recombines TRBV24-1 with TRBJ2-7, with a weak D call TRBD2 (5 bases). Deletions cut 4 bases from V and 5 bases from J, with 17 bases between. CDR1 and CDR2 from the germline V gene are KGHDR and SFDVKD. The CDR3 covers 15 residues. The CDR3 is CATSDGRGSDHEQYF. The CDR3 DNA sequence: TGTGCCACCAGTGACGGCCGGGGATCGGACCACGAGCAGTACTTC.

The V and J genes are TRBV7-9 and TRBJ2-7; D is possibly TRBD1 (5 bases). Per germline, CDR1 SEHNR and CDR2 FQNEAQ (reference sequence). The CDR3 runs 12 residues. Trimming took off 2 bases at V and 4 bases at J, with 6 bases between the two ends. CDR3 amino acids: CASSLQGYEQYF. CDR3 nucleotide sequence: TGTGCCAGCAGCTTACAGGGATACGAGCAGTACTTC.

This clone was seen a single time. V and J are TRBV30 and TRBJ2-2, with a weak D call TRBD1 (6 bases). The V gene's germline CDR1 is GTSNPN and CDR2 SVGIG (reference sequence). Trimming took off 1 base at V and 4 bases at J, with 13 bases between the two ends. The CDR3 runs 15 residues. CDR3 DNA sequence: TGTGCCTGGAGTGGTAGCAGGGGTGGCACCGGGGAGCTGTTTTTT. This gives the protein CAWSGSRGGTGELFF.

The chain links TRBV3-1 (or the pseudogene TRBV3-2) to TRBJ2-2; D is perhaps TRBD2 (6 bases). The germline V and J ends were trimmed by 6 bases and 5 bases, with 16 bases remaining between them. This CDR3 comprises 15 residues. The germline V gene has CDR1 LGHDT and CDR2 YNNKEL (reference sequence). CDR3 residues: CASSVSLAGTGELFF. CDR3 in DNA: TGTGCCAGCAGTGTAAGTCTGGCGGGGACCGGGGAGCTGTTTTTT.

The chain couples TRBV6-6 to TRBJ2-5; TRBD1 matches 9 bases. This CDR3 is 14 amino acids long. The trim removed 0 bases at V and 5 bases at J, leaving 1 base unmatched. Germline CDR1 is MNHNY and CDR2 is SVGAGI (reference sequence). The CDR3, as DNA: TGTGCCAGCAGTTACTCCGGGACAGGGGAGACCCAGTACTTC. Its translation: CASSYSGTGETQYF.

This clone has a single count. The chain has TRBV11-2 and TRBJ2-7; 9 positions match TRBD1. The CDR3 spans 14 residues. The J segment lost 4 bases and the V segment lost 4 bases, leaving 5 bases of the junction unmatched. Germline CDR1 reads SGHAT; CDR2 reads FQNNGV. The CDR3 bases are TGTGCCAGCAGCTCCAACAGGGGGCGTTACGAGCAGTACTTC. It translates to CASSSNRGRYEQYF.

The rearrangement joins TRBV4-2 to TRBJ1-3; the D is unclear. Deletions cut 4 bases from V and 2 bases from J, with 9 bases between. Germline loops: CDR1 LGHNA, CDR2 YNFKEQ. This CDR3 contains 14 residues. The CDR3 loop reads CASSPVQAGNTIYF. The CDR3 coding sequence is TGTGCCAGCAGCCCCGTCCAGGCTGGAAACACCATATATTTT.

This clone was detected only a few times. V and J are TRBV3-1 (or the pseudogene TRBV3-2) and TRBJ1-5; tentative D call: TRBD1 (5 bases). V was pared by 3 bases and J by 7 bases, with 10 bases between. The CDR3 covers 13 residues. Germline-derived CDR1 and CDR2 are LGHDT and YNNKEL (reference sequence). CDR3 amino acids: CASSHQGVQPQHF. CDR3 nucleotide sequence: TGTGCCAGCAGCCATCAAGGGGTGCAGCCCCAGCATTTT.

This clone was detected only a few times. This chain connects TRBV5-1 to TRBJ2-6, with 7 bases fitting TRBD1. The CDR3 has 16 amino acids. V lost 1 base, J lost 2 bases, and 3 bases stayed unmatched. Germline V gene lookup returns CDR1 SGHRS and CDR2 YFSETQ. The CDR3 DNA is TGCGCCAGCAGCTTGAACAGGGGTGCTGGGGCCAACGTCCTGACTTTC. It yields the protein CASSLNRGAGANVLTF.